The 19 T cell receptor beta chains below were found in one sample sequenced in a study of cytomegalovirus exposure and HLA in healthy donors. 13 Jbeta primers and 60 Vbeta primers were used for the PCR. Assay used: immunoSEQ multiplex PCR; TCRdb lists only in-frame clones, some missing. There are some 120,000 clones in the sample; 80% occur only once, and roughly 5% lies in the top ten. Sequencing used PBMCs. The source of these receptors is a man aged 25-40 years in good health and CMV-seronegative.

The J gene is TRBJ2-2, the V gene TRBV29-1; a weak D match, TRBD1 (5 bases). This CDR3 spans 13 amino acids. Germline V gene sequence: CDR1 SQVTM, CDR2 ANQGSEA. V dropped 7 bases and J dropped 6 bases, with 15 bases sitting between them. The CDR3 sequence is CSGQLQGPGELFF. CDR3 DNA: TGCAGCGGCCAACTCCAGGGTCCCGGGGAGCTGTTTTTT.

V and J are TRBV28 and TRBJ1-1; 7 bases agree with TRBD1. The germline V gene has CDR1 MDHEN and CDR2 SYDVKM. This CDR3 comprises 18 residues. The J segment lost 0 bases and the V segment lost 4 bases, leaving 14 bases of the junction unmatched. The CDR3 nucleotides read TGTGCCAGCAGTTGGGGTGTAGGACAGGCATCGATGAACACTGAAGCTTTCTTT. Translation: CASSWGVGQASMNTEAFF.

The table lists this clone with a few counts. V usage is TRBV28 and J usage is TRBJ2-5; D unresolved. Germline CDR1 reads MDHEN; CDR2 reads SYDVKM. CDR3 length equals 13 residues. V shed 1 base and J shed 1 base, with 4 bases lying between them. This CDR3 is CASSLYSQETQYF. For the CDR3, the DNA is TGTGCCAGCAGTTTATACTCCCAAGAGACCCAGTACTTC.

The CDR3 bases are TGCAGCGCCAGAAGAGGTAGGGACACTCCCTACGAGCAGTACTTC. It specifies CSARRGRDTPYEQYF. This chain links TRBV29-1 with TRBJ2-7; TRBD1 might be the D (6 bases). The germline V and J ends were trimmed by 7 bases and 2 bases, with 21 bases remaining between them. Germline V gives CDR1 SQVTM, CDR2 ANQGSEA. This CDR3 contains 15 residues.

The sample holds a few counts of this clone. The rearrangement links TRBV2 to TRBJ1-1; 7 nucleotides agree with TRBD1. The CDR3 is made up of 15 amino acids. V dropped 3 bases and J dropped 1; count of bases not matched to a gene: 5. CDR1 is SNHLY, CDR2 FYNNEI, per germline. CDR3 DNA sequence: TGTGCCAGCAGTGATTTGGGACAGCAGAACACTGAAGCTTTCTTT. This sequence encodes CASSDLGQQNTEAFF. Combining the CDR3 with reference TRBV2 and TRBJ1-1 gives the whole variable domain EPEVTQTPSHQVTQMGQEVILRCVPISNHLYFYWYRQILGQKVEFLVSFYNNEISEKSEIFDDQFSVERPDGSNFTLKIRSTKLEDSAMYFCASSDLGQQNTEAFFGQGTRLTVV.

V and J are TRBV18 and TRBJ2-7, with 7 bases identical to TRBD1. V trimming: 4 bases; J trimming: 3 bases; junction bases outside the gene matches: 6. The germline CDR1 and CDR2 sequences are KGHSH and LQKENI. The CDR3 loop spans 14 amino acids. The CDR3 region has the DNA TGTGCCAGCTCACAAACGACAGGGCTCTACGAGCAGTACTTC. Translated: CASSQTTGLYEQYF.

The rearrangement links TRBV7-9 to TRBJ1-1; TRBD1 matches at 7 bases. J lost 6 bases, V lost 1 base, and 5 bases had no gene match. The V gene's germline CDR1 is SEHNR and CDR2 FQNEAQ (reference sequence). This CDR3 is built from 14 residues. CDR3 region: CASSLGDSVSEAFF. The CDR3 nucleotides are TGTGCCAGCAGCTTAGGGGACAGCGTATCTGAAGCTTTCTTT. Combining the CDR3 with reference TRBV7-9 and TRBJ1-1 gives the whole variable domain DTGVSQNPRHKITKRGQNVTFRCDPISEHNRLYWYRQTLGQGPEFLTYFQNEAQLEKSRLLSDRFSAERPKGSFSTLEIQRTEQGDSAMYLCASSLGDSVSEAFFGQGTRLTVV.

The rearrangement uses TRBV28 and TRBJ1-2, with 9 bases lining up with TRBD1. The CDR3 runs to 14 residues. With 6 bases clipped from V and 0 bases from J, the junction kept 2 bases outside the gene matches. Germline V gives CDR1 MDHEN, CDR2 SYDVKM. CDR3 sequence: CASRQGATNYGYTF. DNA for the CDR3: TGTGCCAGCAGACAGGGGGCAACTAACTATGGCTACACCTTC.

The chain is built from TRBV5-1 and TRBJ2-7; 10 nucleotides match TRBD2. The CDR3 length is 15 residues. With 4 bases clipped from V and 3 bases from J, the junction kept 7 bases outside the gene matches. Germline assignment: CDR1 SGHRS and CDR2 YFSETQ. The CDR3 DNA reads as TGCGCCAGCAGCCCCGCTAGCGGGAGCTTCTACGAGCAGTACTTC. It encodes CASSPASGSFYEQYF.

The rearrangement joins TRBV2 to TRBJ2-7; tentatively, D is TRBD1 (6 bases). The CDR3 runs to 12 residues. Germline CDR1 and CDR2: SNHLY and FYNNEI. Trimming left V 6 bases short and J 0 bases short, with 6 bases between. CDR3 protein: CASRQGSYEQYF. The CDR3 coding sequence is TGTGCCAGCAGACAGGGCTCCTACGAGCAGTACTTC.

This chain connects TRBV15 to TRBJ2-1; 8 nucleotides line up with TRBD2. The CDR3 totals 16 residues. CDR1 and CDR2 (germline): LNHNV, YYDKDF (reference sequence). J gave up 2 bases and V 0 bases, and 3 bases lay outside the gene matches. Here the CDR3 reads CATSRDPLAAYNEQFF. The CDR3 DNA reads TGTGCCACCAGCAGAGATCCACTAGCGGCCTACAATGAGCAGTTCTTC.

The chain couples TRBV10-3 to TRBJ2-5, with a possible D match to TRBD1 (6 bases). Trimming removed 5 bases from V and 6 bases from J, with 19 bases in between. This CDR3 comprises 15 residues. Germline CDR1 ENHRY, CDR2 SYGVKD. The CDR3 bases are TGTGCCATCAGTAACCGGGACAAAAGCGGTCAGACCCAGTACTTC. Translation gives CAISNRDKSGQTQYF.

V is TRBV9 and J is TRBJ2-2, with TRBD2 identical over 8 bases. Germline V gene lookup returns CDR1 SGDLS and CDR2 YYNGEE. V dropped 4 bases and J dropped 1; count of bases not matched to a gene: 3. The CDR3 is 15 amino acids. The CDR3 sequence is CASSPSGGNTGELFF. Here the CDR3 DNA reads TGTGCCAGCAGCCCGAGCGGGGGGAACACCGGGGAGCTGTTTTTT.

The chain links TRBV5-1 to TRBJ1-2; D may be TRBD1 (5 bases). The CDR3 loop spans 14 amino acids. The V gene's germline CDR1 is SGHRS and CDR2 YFSETQ. V was cut by 3 bases and J by 4 bases, with 13 bases left in between. This CDR3 reads CASSWAGRGYGYTF. The CDR3 nucleotides read TGCGCCAGCAGCTGGGCAGGGAGGGGCTATGGCTACACCTTC.

The DNA of the CDR3 is TGTGCCAGCAGCCATGGACAGGGGTCGTCCGGGGAGCTGTTTTTT. The encoded protein is CASSHGQGSSGELFF. The chain recombines TRBV2 with TRBJ2-2; the match to TRBD1 covers 9 bases. Looked up from germline, CDR1 is SNHLY and CDR2 is FYNNEI. The V gene end was trimmed by 6 bases and the J gene end by 6 bases; junction bases not matched to a gene: 8. This CDR3 region has 15 residues.

V and J are TRBV4-3 and TRBJ1-2, with D possibly matching TRBD1 (5 bases). Trimming pared 2 bases from V and 6 bases from J, leaving 10 bases between. Germline-derived CDR1 and CDR2 are LGHNA and YSLEER. The CDR3 covers 13 residues. The DNA of the CDR3 is TGCGCCAGCAGCCAAAACTCGGGGGATGGCTACACCTTC. This gives the protein CASSQNSGDGYTF.

This chain links TRBV29-1 with TRBJ2-7; 8 bases align to TRBD1. Germline assignment: CDR1 SQVTM and CDR2 ANQGSEA. The CDR3 spans 13 residues. V was clipped by 7 bases and J by 3 bases; unmatched bases: 8. The CDR3 DNA reads as TGCAGCGGAGGACAGGGAGAGGGCTACGAGCAGTACTTC. This gives the protein CSGGQGEGYEQYF.

The chain couples TRBV9 to TRBJ2-5, with unresolved D. The V gene lost 4 bases and the J gene lost 5 bases, with 21 bases spanning the gap. Germline CDR1 is SGDLS and CDR2 is YYNGEE. CDR3 length equals 16 residues. The CDR3 loop reads CASSTSSTLLWETQYF. DNA for the CDR3: TGTGCCAGCAGCACCTCCTCAACTCTACTCTGGGAGACCCAGTACTTC.

V usage is TRBV29-1 and J usage is TRBJ1-1, with unresolved D. The ends were cut back, 0 bases at V and 4 bases at J, with 12 bases in the middle. Germline V gene sequence: CDR1 SQVTM, CDR2 ANQGSEA. The CDR3 runs 14 residues. The CDR3 is CSVEEGRPSTEAFF. The CDR3 region has the DNA TGCAGCGTTGAAGAGGGCCGGCCTTCCACTGAAGCTTTCTTT.